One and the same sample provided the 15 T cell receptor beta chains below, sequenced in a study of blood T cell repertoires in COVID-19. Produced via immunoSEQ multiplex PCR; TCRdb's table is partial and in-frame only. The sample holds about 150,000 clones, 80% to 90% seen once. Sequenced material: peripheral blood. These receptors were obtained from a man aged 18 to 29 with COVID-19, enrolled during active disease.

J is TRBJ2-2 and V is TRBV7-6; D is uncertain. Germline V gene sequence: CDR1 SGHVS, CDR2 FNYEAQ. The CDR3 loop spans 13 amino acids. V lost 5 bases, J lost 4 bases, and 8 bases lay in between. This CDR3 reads CASSLSGTGELFF. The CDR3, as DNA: TGTGCCAGCAGCCTGTCCGGCACCGGGGAGCTGTTTTTT.

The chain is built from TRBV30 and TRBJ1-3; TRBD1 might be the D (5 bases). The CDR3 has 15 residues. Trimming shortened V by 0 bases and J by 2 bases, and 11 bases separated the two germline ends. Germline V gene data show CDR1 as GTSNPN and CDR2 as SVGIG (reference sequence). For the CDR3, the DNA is TGTGCCTGGAGTGTACTCGGGGGTCCTGGAAACACCATATATTTT. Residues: CAWSVLGGPGNTIYF. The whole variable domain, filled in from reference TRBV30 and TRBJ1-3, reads SQTIHQWPATLVQPVGSPLSLECTVEGTSNPNLYWYRQAAGRGLQLLFYSVGIGQISSEVPQNLSASRPQDRQFILSSKKLLLSDSGFYLCAWSVLGGPGNTIYFGEGSWLTVV.

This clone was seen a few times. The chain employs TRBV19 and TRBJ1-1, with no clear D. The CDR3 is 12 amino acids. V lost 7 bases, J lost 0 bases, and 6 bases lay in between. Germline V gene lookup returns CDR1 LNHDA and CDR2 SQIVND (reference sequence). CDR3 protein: CASNNMNTEAFF. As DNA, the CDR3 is TGTGCCAGTAACAATATGAACACTGAAGCTTTCTTT.

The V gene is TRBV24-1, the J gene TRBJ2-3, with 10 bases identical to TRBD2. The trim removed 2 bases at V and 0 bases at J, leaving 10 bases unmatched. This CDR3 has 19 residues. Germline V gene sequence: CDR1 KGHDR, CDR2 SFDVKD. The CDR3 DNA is TGTGCCACCAGTGATTCCCACTCTAGCGGGGGCGCTAGCACAGATACGCAGTATTTT. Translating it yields CATSDSHSSGGASTDTQYF.

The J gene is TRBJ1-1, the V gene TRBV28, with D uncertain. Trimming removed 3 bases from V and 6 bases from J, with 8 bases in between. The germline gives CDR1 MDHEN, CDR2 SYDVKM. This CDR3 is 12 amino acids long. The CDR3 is CASSLGPSEAFF. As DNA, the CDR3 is TGTGCCAGCAGTTTGGGCCCCTCTGAAGCTTTCTTT.

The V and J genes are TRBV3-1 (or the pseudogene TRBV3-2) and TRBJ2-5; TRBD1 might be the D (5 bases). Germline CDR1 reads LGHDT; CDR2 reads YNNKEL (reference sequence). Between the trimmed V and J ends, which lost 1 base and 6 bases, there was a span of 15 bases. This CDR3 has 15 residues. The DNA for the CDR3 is TGTGCCAGCAGCCAAGGCAGCCAGGGTGGGAAGACCCAGTACTTC. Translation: CASSQGSQGGKTQYF.

CDR3 protein: CASSPSRGGEQFF. The DNA for the CDR3 is TGTGCCAGCAGTCCCTCTAGGGGGGGTGAGCAGTTCTTC. The J gene is TRBJ2-1, the V gene TRBV7-2; D possibly corresponds to TRBD2 (7 bases). V was clipped by 6 bases and J by 9 bases, with 15 bases between them. Germline V gene sequence: CDR1 SGHTA, CDR2 FQGNSA. The CDR3 runs to 13 residues.

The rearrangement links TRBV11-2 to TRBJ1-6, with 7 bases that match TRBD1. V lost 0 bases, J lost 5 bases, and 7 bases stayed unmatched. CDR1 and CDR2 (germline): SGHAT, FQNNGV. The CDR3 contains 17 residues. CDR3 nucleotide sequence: TGTGCCAGCAGCTTAGAGATCACAGGGGACAATAATTCACCCCTCCACTTT. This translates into CASSLEITGDNNSPLHF.

In DNA form, the CDR3 reads TGTGCCAGCAGCGACGGGACTAGCGGGAGTCTCGAGCAGTACTTC. Amino acids: CASSDGTSGSLEQYF. V and J are TRBV9 and TRBJ2-7; 14 bases are a match to TRBD2. The V segment lost 3 bases and the J segment 6 bases; nucleotides outside the gene matches: 5. Germline values: CDR1 SGDLS, CDR2 YYNGEE. The CDR3 covers 15 residues. The full variable domain, its missing parts supplied by reference TRBV9 and TRBJ2-7, is DSGVTQTPKHLITATGQRVTLRCSPRSGDLSVYWYQQSLDQGLQFLIQYYNGEERAKGNILERFSAQQFPDLHSELNLSSLELGDSALYFCASSDGTSGSLEQYFGPGTRLTVT.

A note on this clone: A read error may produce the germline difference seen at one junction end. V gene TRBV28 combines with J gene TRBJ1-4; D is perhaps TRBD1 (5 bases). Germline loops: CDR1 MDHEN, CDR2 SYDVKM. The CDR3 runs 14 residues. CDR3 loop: CASNERRGWEKLLF. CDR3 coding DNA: TGTGCCAGCAATGAAAGGAGGGGTTGGGAAAAACTGCTTTTT.

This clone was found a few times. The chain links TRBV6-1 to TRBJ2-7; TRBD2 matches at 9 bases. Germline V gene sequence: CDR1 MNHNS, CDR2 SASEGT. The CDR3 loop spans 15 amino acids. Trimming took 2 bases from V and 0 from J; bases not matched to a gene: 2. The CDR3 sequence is CASSEFSGSSYEQYF. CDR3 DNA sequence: TGTGCCAGCAGTGAATTTAGCGGGAGCTCCTACGAGCAGTACTTC.

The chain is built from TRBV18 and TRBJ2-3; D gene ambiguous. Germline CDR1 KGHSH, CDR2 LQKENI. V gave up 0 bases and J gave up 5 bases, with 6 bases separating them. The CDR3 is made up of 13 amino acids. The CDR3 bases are TGTGCCAGCTCACCACCGAGCCGAGATACGCAGTATTTT. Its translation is CASSPPSRDTQYF.

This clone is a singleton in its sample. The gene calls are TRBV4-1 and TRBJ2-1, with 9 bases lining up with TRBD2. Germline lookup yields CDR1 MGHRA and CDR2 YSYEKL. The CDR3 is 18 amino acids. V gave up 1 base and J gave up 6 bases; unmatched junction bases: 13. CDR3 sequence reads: CASSQAILGGRVANEQFF. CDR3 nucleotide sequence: TGCGCCAGCAGCCAAGCTATCCTCGGCGGGAGGGTGGCCAATGAGCAGTTCTTC.

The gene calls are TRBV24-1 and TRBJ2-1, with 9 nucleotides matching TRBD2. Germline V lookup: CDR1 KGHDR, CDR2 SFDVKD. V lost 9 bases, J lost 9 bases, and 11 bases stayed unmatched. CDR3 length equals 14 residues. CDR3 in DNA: TGTGCCACCGGGGTTAGCGGGAGTAGTTTTGAGCAGTTCTTC. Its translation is CATGVSGSSFEQFF.

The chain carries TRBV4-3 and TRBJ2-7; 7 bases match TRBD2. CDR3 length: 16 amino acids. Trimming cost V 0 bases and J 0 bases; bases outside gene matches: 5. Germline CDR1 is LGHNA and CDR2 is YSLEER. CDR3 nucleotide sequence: TGCGCCAGCAGCCAAGATGTAGGGGAGGGCTCCTACGAGCAGTACTTC. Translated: CASSQDVGEGSYEQYF.